The 24 T cell receptor beta chains given below trace back to one sample, sequenced in a study of PD-L1 blockade in urothelial cancer. The method was immunoSEQ multiplex PCR; TCRdb's version includes in-frame clones alone and lacks a portion of them. The data hold roughly 63,000 clones, with more than 80% observed a single time. Time point given: pretreatment peripheral blood. The material was PBMCs, obtained around atezolizumab (anti-PD-L1) treatment. These receptors were collected from a man between 65 and 85 years old with urothelial cancer.

The chain joins TRBV6-5 to TRBJ1-2; 11 positions match TRBD1. The CDR3 sequence is 15 residues long. V trimming: 7 bases; J trimming: 8 bases; junction bases outside the gene matches: 12. CDR1 is MNHEY and CDR2 is SVGAGI in the germline V gene. The chain's CDR3 is CASNERTGGVGGYTF. In DNA, the CDR3 is TGTGCCAGCAATGAGCGGACAGGGGGCGTCGGAGGCTACACCTTC.

CDR3 in amino acids: CASSLDSTRDEQYF. The CDR3 nucleotides are TGTGCCAGCAGCTTGGACAGTACACGCGACGAGCAGTACTTC. The V call is TRBV5-4, the J call TRBJ2-7, with D uncertain. CDR3 length: 14 amino acids. Germline assignment: CDR1 SGHNT and CDR2 YYREEE (reference sequence). The V end lost 0 bases, the J end lost 5 bases, and 12 bases lay between the germline ends.

The table lists this clone with a count of one. As DNA, the CDR3 is TGTGCCAGCAAGTCCGGACAGGCGAGCACTGAAGCTTTCTTT. Translation: CASKSGQASTEAFF. The J gene is TRBJ1-1, the V gene TRBV2; TRBD1 agrees at 7 bases. The germline V gene has CDR1 SNHLY and CDR2 FYNNEI. With V trimmed by 7 bases and J by 4 bases, 9 bases remained unmatched. This CDR3 is 14 amino acids long. The full variable domain, in which reference TRBV2 and TRBJ1-1 provide the parts outside the CDR3, is EPEVTQTPSHQVTQMGQEVILRCVPISNHLYFYWYRQILGQKVEFLVSFYNNEISEKSEIFDDQFSVERPDGSNFTLKIRSTKLEDSAMYFCASKSGQASTEAFFGQGTRLTVV.

The genes are TRBV5-1 and TRBJ2-7, with D possibly being TRBD2 (6 bases). Looked up from germline, CDR1 is SGHRS and CDR2 is YFSETQ. Trimming removed 0 bases at V and 0 bases at J, with 10 bases between. This CDR3 has 15 amino acids. Here the CDR3 DNA reads TGCGCCAGCAGCTTGGGTAATAGCGGCTCCTACGAGCAGTACTTC. This codes for CASSLGNSGSYEQYF.

The V and J genes are TRBV4-1 and TRBJ2-3; TRBD2 matches 7 bases. V gave up 0 bases and J gave up 0 bases; unmatched junction bases: 3. The CDR3 loop spans 16 amino acids. CDR1 is MGHRA and CDR2 is YSYEKL in the germline V gene. CDR3 DNA: TGCGCCAGCAGCCAAGATTGGGGGGGAAGCACAGATACGCAGTATTTT. Translation gives CASSQDWGGSTDTQYF.

This clone was counted a single time. This chain connects TRBV2 to TRBJ2-1; 10 bases fit TRBD2. This CDR3 comprises 15 residues. The V segment lost 7 bases and the J segment 9 bases; nucleotides outside the gene matches: 12. Per the germline V gene, CDR1 is SNHLY and CDR2 is FYNNEI. The CDR3 protein is CASTLGAGGRGEQFF. The CDR3 region has the DNA TGTGCCAGCACCCTGGGAGCGGGGGGGCGGGGTGAGCAGTTCTTC.

The chain links TRBV6-5 to TRBJ1-2; TRBD1 is a possible D gene (5 bases). Trimming removed 4 bases at V and 4 bases at J, with 16 bases between. Germline V gives CDR1 MNHEY, CDR2 SVGAGI. The CDR3 is 15 residues long. As DNA, the CDR3 is TGTGCCAGCAGTTTATCTCGACAGCTCGCCTATGGCTACACCTTC. Translated: CASSLSRQLAYGYTF.

The V gene is TRBV5-1, the J gene TRBJ2-3, with D possibly being TRBD2 (5 bases). The germline V gene has CDR1 SGHRS and CDR2 YFSETQ. The CDR3 contains 15 residues. Between the trimmed V and J ends, which lost 0 bases and 1 base, there was a span of 9 bases. CDR3 region: CASSLARAGTDTQYF. The CDR3 DNA sequence: TGCGCCAGCAGCTTGGCTAGAGCGGGCACAGATACGCAGTATTTT.

The J gene is TRBJ1-3, the V gene TRBV6-5; D unresolved. This CDR3 spans 11 amino acids. Trimming shortened V by 8 bases and J by 0 bases, and 2 bases separated the two germline ends. Germline V gene sequence: CDR1 MNHEY, CDR2 SVGAGI. The CDR3 here is CASHSGNTIYF. CDR3 coding DNA: TGTGCCAGCCACTCTGGAAACACCATATATTTT.

With respect to this clone: The junction departs from the called germline gene at one end, perhaps through a read error. This rearrangement joins TRBV5-4 to TRBJ1-1; 12 positions agree with TRBD1. CDR3 length equals 14 residues. Germline lookup yields CDR1 SGHNT and CDR2 YYREEE (reference sequence). The CDR3 protein is CASTLGQGAGEAFF. Written as DNA, the CDR3 is TGTGCCAGCACCTTGGGACAGGGGGCAGGTGAAGCTTTCTTT. The full variable domain, completed using reference TRBV5-4 and TRBJ1-1, is ETGVTQSPTHLIKTRGQQVTLRCSSQSGHNTVSWYQQALGQGPQFIFQYYREEENGRGNFPPRFSGLQFPNYSSELNVNALELDDSALYLCASTLGQGAGEAFFGQGTRLTVV.

V usage is TRBV9 and J usage is TRBJ2-7; 7 positions agree with TRBD2. Germline CDR1 is SGDLS and CDR2 is YYNGEE. V shed 4 bases and J 0 bases; nucleotides not matched to a gene: 7. The CDR3 runs 15 residues. The CDR3 reads CASSSSGQSSYEQYF. CDR3 sequence (DNA): TGTGCCAGCAGCTCTAGCGGCCAGAGCTCCTACGAGCAGTACTTC.

The chain joins TRBV6-1 to TRBJ1-4; TRBD1 might be the D (6 bases). This CDR3 comprises 13 residues. The germline V gene has CDR1 MNHNS and CDR2 SASEGT. Deletions cut 1 base from V and 10 bases from J, with 10 bases between. In DNA form, the CDR3 reads TGTGCCAGCAGTGAAGAAAGGACAGCAAAACTGTTTTTT. It is translated as CASSEERTAKLFF.

This clone was seen more than once but under ten times. V and J are TRBV6-1 and TRBJ1-5, with D perhaps TRBD1 (5 bases). V lost 0 bases and J 4 bases, leaving 7 bases between the germline ends. CDR3 length equals 14 residues. Germline V lookup: CDR1 MNHNS, CDR2 SASEGT. CDR3 in amino acids: CASSEARANQPQHF. The CDR3 DNA reads TGTGCCAGCAGTGAAGCCAGGGCTAATCAGCCCCAGCATTTT.

The J gene is TRBJ2-2, the V gene TRBV4-1, with 8 bases lining up with TRBD1. V gave up 1 base and J gave up 7 bases; unmatched junction bases: 2. The germline CDR1 and CDR2 sequences are MGHRA and YSYEKL. The CDR3 loop spans 14 amino acids. The CDR3 DNA reads as TGCGCCAGCAGCCAAGCAGGGGGCTTCGGGGAGCTGTTTTTT. The encoded protein is CASSQAGGFGELFF.

The gene calls are TRBV7-9 and TRBJ2-7; a weak D match, TRBD2 (5 bases). In germline, CDR1 is SEHNR, CDR2 FQNEAQ (reference sequence). This CDR3 region has 13 residues. Trimming stripped 2 bases from V and 6 bases from J, with 11 bases between. CDR3 in amino acids: CASSLSGAGEQYF. In DNA form, the CDR3 reads TGTGCCAGCAGCTTAAGTGGTGCGGGCGAGCAGTACTTC. Combining the CDR3 with reference TRBV7-9 and TRBJ2-7 gives the whole variable domain DTGVSQNPRHKITKRGQNVTFRCDPISEHNRLYWYRQTLGQGPEFLTYFQNEAQLEKSRLLSDRFSAERPKGSFSTLEIQRTEQGDSAMYLCASSLSGAGEQYFGPGTRLTVT.

This rearrangement joins TRBV28 to TRBJ1-3; tentatively, D is TRBD1 (5 bases). The CDR3 has 15 residues. CDR1 is MDHEN, CDR2 SYDVKM, per germline. The V and J ends lost 5 bases and 2 bases respectively, with 13 bases between them. The CDR3 DNA follows: TGTGCCAGCAGTCTCAGGGAGGTTGCTGGAAACACCATATATTTT. It yields the protein CASSLREVAGNTIYF. Using reference TRBV28 and TRBJ1-3 for the parts outside the CDR3, the full variable domain is DVKVTQSSRYLVKRTGEKVFLECVQDMDHENMFWYRQDPGLGLRLIYFSYDVKMKEKGDIPEGYSVSREKKERFSLILESASTNQTSMYLCASSLREVAGNTIYFGEGSWLTVV.

The V and J genes are TRBV2 and TRBJ2-1; 9 bases map to TRBD2. This CDR3 region has 14 residues. Germline CDR1 reads SNHLY; CDR2 reads FYNNEI. V was clipped by 9 bases and J by 7 bases; unmatched bases: 10. The DNA for the CDR3 is TGTGCCAGTAGAGCGCGGGGGGGCGGGAATGAGCAGTTCTTC. Amino acids: CASRARGGGNEQFF.

CDR3 DNA: TGTGCCAGCAGCCTAGGGACTAGCGGGAGGTGGGACCAAGAGACCCAGTACTTC. Its protein is CASSLGTSGRWDQETQYF. The chain has TRBV9 and TRBJ2-5, with TRBD2 matching 15 bases. In germline, CDR1 is SGDLS, CDR2 YYNGEE. V was pared by 4 bases and J by 0 bases, with 7 bases of the junction left unmatched. The CDR3 length is 18 residues.

This rearrangement joins TRBV11-2 to TRBJ2-1; TRBD2 agrees at 11 bases. Germline assignment: CDR1 SGHAT and CDR2 FQNNGV. The V and J ends lost 3 bases and 10 bases, in that order; junction bases with no gene match: 11. The length of the CDR3 is 16 residues. CDR3 sequence reads: CASSLRTSGRYWEQFF. The CDR3 region has the DNA TGTGCCAGCAGCTTGCGGACTAGCGGGCGCTATTGGGAGCAGTTCTTC.

The V gene is TRBV5-1, the J gene TRBJ1-3, with a possible D match to TRBD1 (6 bases). V was clipped by 4 bases and J by 1 base, with 15 bases between them. This CDR3 region has 16 residues. Germline V CDR1 and CDR2: SGHRS, YFSETQ. The CDR3 region has the DNA TGCGCCAGCAGCATCACAGGGAAATTTTCTGGAAACACCATATATTTT. Translation gives CASSITGKFSGNTIYF. Complete variable domain (other parts from reference TRBV5-1 and TRBJ1-3): KAGVTQTPRYLIKTRGQQVTLSCSPISGHRSVSWYQQTPGQGLQFLFEYFSETQRNKGNFPGRFSGRQFSNSRSEMNVSTLELGDSALYLCASSITGKFSGNTIYFGEGSWLTVV.

V and J are TRBV7-9 and TRBJ2-1; 14 bases are a match to TRBD2. This CDR3 has 15 amino acids. Germline CDR1 and CDR2: SEHNR and FQNEAQ (reference sequence). Unmatched junction bases numbered 4, after V lost 6 bases and J lost 6 bases. CDR3 sequence: CASRPGTSGSNEQFF. CDR3 bases: TGTGCCAGCAGACCCGGGACTAGCGGGAGCAATGAGCAGTTCTTC.

The J gene is TRBJ2-5, the V gene TRBV6-5; 12 bases are a match to TRBD2. This CDR3 comprises 16 residues. Germline lookup yields CDR1 MNHEY and CDR2 SVGAGI. Trimming removed 4 bases from V and 2 bases from J; junction bases left unmatched: 5. Here the CDR3 reads CASSSLAGGPQETQYF. As DNA, the CDR3 is TGTGCCAGCAGTTCTCTAGCGGGGGGGCCTCAAGAGACCCAGTACTTC.

This clone came up a few times. V and J are TRBV19 and TRBJ2-3; tentatively, D is TRBD2 (7 bases). V lost 5 bases and J 4 bases, leaving 22 bases between the germline ends. Germline V CDR1 and CDR2: LNHDA, SQIVND (reference sequence). This CDR3 contains 17 residues. The CDR3, as DNA: TGTGCCAGTAGTTCTCTCGGGGGGCGGGGAATTGCAGATACGCAGTATTTT. Translation gives CASSSLGGRGIADTQYF.

The chain couples TRBV7-9 to TRBJ1-2; 9 nucleotides align to TRBD1. The CDR3 covers 14 residues. The germline gives CDR1 SEHNR, CDR2 FQNEAQ (reference sequence). Unmatched junction bases numbered 2, after V lost 4 bases and J lost 2 bases. The CDR3 DNA is TGTGCCAGCAGCTACGACAGGGGGAACTATGGCTACACCTTC. Its translation: CASSYDRGNYGYTF.